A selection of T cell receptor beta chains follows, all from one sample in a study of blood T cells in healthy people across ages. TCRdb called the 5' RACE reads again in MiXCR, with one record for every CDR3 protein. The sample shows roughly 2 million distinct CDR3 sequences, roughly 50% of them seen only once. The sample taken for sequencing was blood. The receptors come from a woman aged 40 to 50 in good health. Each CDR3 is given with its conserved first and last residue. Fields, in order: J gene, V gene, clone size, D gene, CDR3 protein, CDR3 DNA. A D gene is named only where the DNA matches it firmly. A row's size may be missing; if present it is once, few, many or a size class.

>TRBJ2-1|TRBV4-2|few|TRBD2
CASSQEPSGGAGYNEQFF
TGTGCCAGCAGCCAAGAGCCTAGCGGGGGGGCGGGCTACAATGAGCAGTTCTTC
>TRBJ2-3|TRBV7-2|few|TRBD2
CASSLSSTGLAGGDTQYF
TGTGCCAGCAGCTTATCGTCGACAGGGCTAGCGGGGGGGGATACGCAGTATTTT
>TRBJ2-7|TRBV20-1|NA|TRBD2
CSAAPTSGGDYEQYF
TGCAGTGCTGCCCCGACTAGCGGGGGGGACTACGAGCAGTACTTC
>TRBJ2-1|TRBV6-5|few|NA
CASSQTSNYEQFF
TGTGCCAGCAGCCAGACATCCAACTATGAGCAGTTCTTC
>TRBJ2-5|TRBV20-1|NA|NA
CSANLPEVAAETQYF
TGCAGTGCGAACCTTCCGGAGGTAGCGGCAGAGACCCAGTACTTC
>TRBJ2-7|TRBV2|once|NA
CASSDFRPHYEQYF
TGTGCCAGCAGTGACTTCCGACCACACTACGAGCAGTACTTC
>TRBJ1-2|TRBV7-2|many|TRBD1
CASSSDRGRNYGYTF
TGTGCCAGCAGCTCCGACAGGGGGCGAAACTATGGCTACACCTTC
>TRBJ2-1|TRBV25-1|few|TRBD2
CASSERAGGFSYNEQFF
TGTGCCAGCAGTGAACGAGCGGGGGGATTCTCCTACAATGAGCAGTTCTTC
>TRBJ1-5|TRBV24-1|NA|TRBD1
CATSEAGGDIQPQHF
TGTGCCACCAGTGAGGCAGGGGGCGATATCCAGCCCCAGCATTTT
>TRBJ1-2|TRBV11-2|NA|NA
CASEVLTSGYGYTF
TGTGCCAGCGAAGTCCTTACAAGCGGCTATGGCTACACCTTC
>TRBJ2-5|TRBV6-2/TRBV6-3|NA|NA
CASSNPWGWSETQYF
TGTGCCAGCAGTAATCCTTGGGGATGGTCGGAGACCCAGTACTTC
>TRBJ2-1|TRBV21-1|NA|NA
CASSPGLNRCLYEQFF
TGTGCCAGCAGTCCGGGACTGAACAGGTGTCTGTACGAGCAGTTCTTC
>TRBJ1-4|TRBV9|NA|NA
CASSVTLRSQYEKLFF
TGTGCCAGCAGCGTAACTCTCCGGAGTCAATATGAAAAACTGTTTTTT
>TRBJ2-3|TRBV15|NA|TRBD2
CATSTPPRASGGVPLTDTQYF
TGTGCCACCAGCACCCCCCCTAGGGCTAGCGGGGGGGTACCTCTCACAGATACGCAGTATTTT
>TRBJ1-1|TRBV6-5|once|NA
CATLGWMNTEAFF
TGTGCCACCCTCGGGTGGATGAACACTGAAGCTTTCTTT
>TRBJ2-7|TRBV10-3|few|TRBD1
CAAGQGAYEQYF
TGTGCCGCCGGACAGGGGGCTTACGAGCAGTACTTC
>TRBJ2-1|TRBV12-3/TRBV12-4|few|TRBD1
CASYGNRGYEQFF
TGTGCCAGCTATGGGAACAGGGGCTATGAGCAGTTCTTC
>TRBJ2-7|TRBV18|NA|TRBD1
CASSPGTGSYERYF
TGTGCCAGCTCACCAGGGACAGGTTCCTACGAGCGGTACTTC